This paragraph covers one TCR beta chain sequence. What it binds is unknown. This sample stems from a study of cytomegalovirus exposure and HLA in healthy donors. The CDR3 extends over 14 amino acids. CDR1 and CDR2 from the germline V gene are SGHDT and YYEEEE. The V gene lost 4 bases and the J gene lost 7 bases, with 17 bases spanning the gap. Primers for the PCR totalled 60 Vbeta and 13 Jbeta. The table came from immunoSEQ multiplex PCR; TCRdb's copy has only in-frame clones and leaves some out. The repertoire holds some 200,000 clones, with approximately 88% as singletons. Study-wide points: Accurate HLA-A and HLA-B prediction from TCR beta sequences was reported for most subjects.

This chain uses TRBV5-6 with TRBJ2-5; weak D call: TRBD1 (6 bases). This receptor was obtained from a boy between 2 and 10 years old in good health and CMV-seronegative. Sequencing was carried out using PBMCs. The CDR3 sequence is CASSPGQPPGTQYF. In DNA form, the CDR3 reads TGTGCCAGCAGCCCCGGACAGCCCCCTGGGACCCAGTACTTC.